Below, 20 T cell receptor beta chains from the same sample are listed, as sequenced in a study of tumor-infiltrating lymphocytes in localized non-small cell lung cancer. Generated by immunoSEQ multiplex PCR, the TCRdb table keeps only in-frame clones and is missing some. In the table there are approximately 16,000 clones, roughly 40% of which are singletons. The specimen sequenced was lung tumor tissue. These receptors were collected from a human donor with non-small cell lung cancer.

This chain uses TRBV6-5 with TRBJ1-2, with 7 nucleotides matching TRBD1. The CDR3 is 13 residues long. The J segment lost 3 bases and the V segment lost 2 bases, leaving 0 bases of the junction unmatched. Germline V gene data show CDR1 as MNHEY and CDR2 as SVGAGI. The CDR3, as DNA: TGTGCCAGCAGTTACGGGACAGACTATGGCTACACCTTC. Translation gives CASSYGTDYGYTF.

The sample holds one count of this clone. This chain connects TRBV15 to TRBJ2-5; TRBD2 matches 8 bases. The J segment lost 1 base and the V segment lost 0 bases, leaving 10 bases of the junction unmatched. The CDR3 spans 18 residues. CDR1 and CDR2 from the germline V gene are LNHNV and YYDKDF (reference sequence). The CDR3 region has the DNA TGTGCCACCAGCAGAGAGGGTTGGGGCGGGGGGATCCAAGAGACCCAGTACTTC. Translation: CATSREGWGGGIQETQYF.

The V and J genes are TRBV30 and TRBJ2-5; 8 bases are shared with TRBD2. Germline CDR1 GTSNPN, CDR2 SVGIG (reference sequence). This CDR3 is built from 12 residues. Losses at the gene ends were 5 bases for V and 6 bases for J; bases not matched to a gene: 5. The CDR3 region is CAWGGGMKTQYF. The CDR3 DNA reads as TGTGCCTGGGGCGGGGGGATGAAGACCCAGTACTTC.

This clone was seen more than once but under ten times. The genes are TRBV27 and TRBJ1-3, with D maybe TRBD1 (6 bases). The germline CDR1 and CDR2 sequences are MNHEY and SMNVEV (reference sequence). The CDR3 is made up of 13 amino acids. V shed 6 bases and J shed 5 bases, with 11 bases lying between them. In nucleotides, the CDR3 is TGTGCCAGCAGGGAGGGGGGAAGAAACACCATATATTTT. Encoded protein: CASREGGRNTIYF.

This clone has just a few counts. The chain couples TRBV7-7 to TRBJ2-1; D might be TRBD1 (5 bases). V was clipped by 5 bases and J by 8 bases, with 13 bases between them. Germline V CDR1 and CDR2: SSHAT, FNYEAQ (reference sequence). The CDR3 totals 13 residues. CDR3 loop: CASSLDNDHEQFF. DNA for the CDR3: TGTGCCAGCAGCCTGGACAACGACCATGAGCAGTTCTTC.

V is TRBV19 and J is TRBJ1-6; perhaps TRBD1 as D (5 bases). Trimming shortened V by 3 bases and J by 8 bases, and 8 bases separated the two germline ends. In germline, CDR1 is LNHDA, CDR2 SQIVND (reference sequence). The CDR3 length is 13 residues. CDR3 sequence reads: CASSIRDDSPLHF. The CDR3 region has the DNA TGTGCCAGTAGTATCAGGGACGATTCACCCCTCCACTTT.

The chain has TRBV11-2 and TRBJ2-5, with D unclear. V shed 5 bases and J shed 1 base, with 5 bases lying between them. The CDR3 is 12 residues long. Per the germline V gene, CDR1 is SGHAT and CDR2 is FQNNGV. The CDR3 reads CASSRIQETQYF. The CDR3 DNA sequence: TGTGCCAGCAGCCGTATCCAAGAGACCCAGTACTTC.

This clone was detected a few times. The chain is built from TRBV5-5 and TRBJ2-7; D is possibly TRBD2 (5 bases). The V end lost 4 bases, the J end lost 7 bases, and 27 bases lay between the germline ends. The length of the CDR3 is 17 residues. Germline lookup yields CDR1 SGHKS and CDR2 YYEKEE (reference sequence). CDR3 residues: CASSKLGEDLITWEQYF. As DNA, the CDR3 is TGTGCCAGCAGCAAGCTTGGTGAGGACTTGATAACGTGGGAGCAGTACTTC.

The chain has TRBV6-5 and TRBJ1-5; no firm D call. Germline lookup yields CDR1 MNHEY and CDR2 SVGAGI. V lost 4 bases, J lost 7 bases, and 11 bases lay in between. The CDR3 has 13 amino acids. The CDR3 DNA is TGTGCCAGCAGTTCCCACCCCCACCAGCCCCAGCATTTT. This sequence encodes CASSSHPHQPQHF.

CDR3 nucleotides: TGTGCCAGCAGCGGAAACAGGGGCCCGTGGGAGACCCAGTACTTC. Residues: CASSGNRGPWETQYF. The J gene is TRBJ2-5, the V gene TRBV14; 7 bases agree with TRBD1. Germline CDR1 SGHDN, CDR2 FVKESK. The CDR3 contains 15 residues. After removal of 5 bases from V and 5 bases from J, the junction contained 11 bases not matched to a gene.

In its sample, this clone ranks as medium-sized. This sequence joins TRBV6-5 and TRBJ2-5; possibly TRBD1 for D (6 bases). The V gene lost 6 bases and the J gene lost 4 bases, with 12 bases spanning the gap. Germline assignment: CDR1 MNHEY and CDR2 SVGAGI. This CDR3 is 13 amino acids long. In DNA form, the CDR3 reads TGTGCCAGCAGCTTAATAGGGGGAGAGACCCAGTACTTC. Amino acid sequence: CASSLIGGETQYF.

This clone turned up a few times. The V call is TRBV6-5, the J call TRBJ2-7; 9 positions agree with TRBD1. CDR3 length: 13 residues. J lost 3 bases, V lost 6 bases, and 3 bases had no gene match. Per germline, CDR1 MNHEY and CDR2 SVGAGI. The CDR3 DNA is TGTGCCAGCAGAGGGACAGGGAACTACGAGCAGTACTTC. As protein: CASRGTGNYEQYF.

The V gene is TRBV11-2, the J gene TRBJ2-5; weak D call: TRBD1 (5 bases). Trimming left V 3 bases short and J 1 base short, with 9 bases between. Germline V gives CDR1 SGHAT, CDR2 FQNNGV. This CDR3 contains 14 residues. The CDR3 is CASSLAQGQETQYF. CDR3 bases: TGTGCCAGCAGCTTGGCTCAGGGCCAAGAGACCCAGTACTTC.

A remark on this clone: This may stem from a read error, because a much larger clone lies one nucleotide away. CDR3 sequence: CASSLDRTFSYEQYF. The CDR3 DNA follows: TGTGCCAGCAGCTTGGACAGGACCTTCTCCTACGAGCAGTACTTC. The genes are TRBV5-4 and TRBJ2-7; perhaps TRBD1 as D (5 bases). Germline V CDR1 and CDR2: SGHNT, YYREEE (reference sequence). CDR3 length: 15 amino acids. Trimming pared 0 bases from V and 0 bases from J, leaving 10 bases between.

This clone has just a few counts. The DNA for the CDR3 is TGTGCCAGCAGACGAGCAGGGTCCAATCAGCCCCAGCATTTT. It encodes CASRRAGSNQPQHF. This chain connects TRBV27 to TRBJ1-5; D is possibly TRBD1 (5 bases). The ends were cut back, 6 bases at V and 3 bases at J, with 12 bases in the middle. CDR1 is MNHEY, CDR2 SMNVEV, per germline (reference sequence). The CDR3 spans 14 residues.

This chain joins TRBV9 and TRBJ2-7, with D perhaps matching TRBD1 (5 bases). The CDR3 has 14 residues. Germline lookup yields CDR1 SGDLS and CDR2 YYNGEE. V was shortened by 2 bases and J by 5 bases, with 14 bases between the two germline ends. The CDR3 sequence is CASSVGQGSHEQYF. Here the CDR3 DNA reads TGTGCCAGCAGCGTTGGGCAGGGTTCCCACGAGCAGTACTTC.

The chain uses TRBV11-3 and TRBJ2-7; 8 bases are shared with TRBD1. From germline, CDR1 is SGHNT and CDR2 YENEEA. Unmatched junction bases numbered 6, after V lost 5 bases and J lost 3 bases. CDR3 length equals 14 residues. The CDR3 sequence: CASSLGQGIYEQYF. In DNA form, the CDR3 reads TGTGCCAGCAGCCTAGGACAGGGTATCTACGAGCAGTACTTC.

This chain joins TRBV27 and TRBJ1-5; no definite D call. The CDR3 is made up of 13 amino acids. Germline loops: CDR1 MNHEY, CDR2 SMNVEV (reference sequence). Trimming removed 3 bases at V and 7 bases at J, with 10 bases between. CDR3 DNA: TGTGCCAGCAGTTTCATTCTGGGCCAGCCCCAGCATTTT. It translates to CASSFILGQPQHF.

The chain recombines TRBV9 with TRBJ2-1; D gene ambiguous. Trimming shortened V by 1 base and J by 0 bases, and 11 bases separated the two germline ends. The CDR3 has 16 residues. CDR1 is SGDLS and CDR2 is YYNGEE in the germline V gene. CDR3 nucleotides: TGTGCCAGCAGCGTAACGATTCCAAGCTCCTACAATGAGCAGTTCTTC. This encodes CASSVTIPSSYNEQFF.

By proportion, this clone is medium-sized (0.01 to 0.1%). The chain recombines TRBV30 with TRBJ1-5, with D perhaps TRBD1 (5 bases). V lost 0 bases and J 3 bases, leaving 6 bases between the germline ends. CDR1 and CDR2 from the germline V gene are GTSNPN and SVGIG (reference sequence). The CDR3 extends over 13 amino acids. DNA of the CDR3: TGTGCCTGGAGTGTGGGGCACAATCAGCCCCAGCATTTT. It is translated as CAWSVGHNQPQHF.